Below are 28 T cell receptor beta chains sequenced from a single sample in a study of T cells in Graves' hyperthyroidism and ophthalmopathy. Amplification of TCR beta CDR3 regions was performed using RNA transcripts as template. A first-round RT-PCR of the TCR CDR3 used the HTBI primer set. TCRdb independently ran MiXCR on the multiplex PCR reads; one entry per CDR3 protein. The table has approximately 400,000 distinct CDR3 sequences, about 16% seen once; the top ten hold about 31%. The sequencing input was blood. The receptors here all came from a woman in her 30s with Graves' hyperthyroidism.

This clonotype was counted between two and nine times. The chain links TRBV2 to TRBJ2-5, with 9 bases lining up with TRBD2. The CDR3 sequence is 16 residues long. Germline assignment: CDR1 SNHLY and CDR2 FYNNEI. The J segment lost 1 base and the V segment lost 6 bases, leaving 9 bases of the junction unmatched. The CDR3 nucleotides read TGTGCCAGCAGAAAAGGGGATAGCGGGAGCCAAGAGACCCAGTACTTC. Protein: CASRKGDSGSQETQYF.

This clonotype has just a few counts. This sequence joins TRBV15 and TRBJ2-1, with D possibly matching TRBD2 (5 bases). V lost 0 bases to trimming and J lost 4 bases, with 13 bases between them. The germline V gene has CDR1 LNHNV and CDR2 YYDKDF (reference sequence). The CDR3 runs to 16 residues. CDR3 in DNA: TGTGCCACCAGCAGAGATCTTGGAGGATCTTACAATGAGCAGTTCTTC. Its protein is CATSRDLGGSYNEQFF. Full variable domain (outside the CDR3, taken from reference TRBV15 and TRBJ2-1): DAMVIQNPRYQVTQFGKPVTLSCSQTLNHNVMYWYQQKSSQAPKLLFHYYDKDFNNEADTPDNFQSRRPNTSFCFLDIRSPGLGDTAMYLCATSRDLGGSYNEQFFGPGTRLTVL.

The table lists this clonotype with a count of one. The genes are TRBV27 and TRBJ2-7; D is perhaps TRBD2 (5 bases). The CDR3 spans 18 residues. Germline V gene data show CDR1 as MNHEY and CDR2 as SMNVEV (reference sequence). Trimming pared 2 bases from V and 2 bases from J, leaving 22 bases between. CDR3 sequence reads: CASSLRSVAGLLPYEQYF. The CDR3 DNA reads as TGTGCCAGCAGTTTAAGGTCTGTGGCGGGTCTCCTACCCTACGAGCAGTACTTC.

This clonotype has just a few counts. J is TRBJ2-7 and V is TRBV20-1, with 9 bases fitting TRBD2. CDR1 is DFQATT, CDR2 SNEGSKA, per germline (reference sequence). Germline trimming cut 3 bases from V and 3 bases from J; bases unmatched to any gene: 12. The CDR3 runs to 16 residues. DNA for the CDR3: TGCAGTGCTAGTGGCCTGCGACTAGCGGCAAGCTACGAGCAGTACTTC. Protein sequence: CSASGLRLAASYEQYF.

This clonotype was found a few times. This sequence joins TRBV5-1 and TRBJ2-1; D uncertain. V dropped 1 base and J dropped 4 bases, with 3 bases sitting between them. CDR3 length: 12 residues. Looked up from germline, CDR1 is SGHRS and CDR2 is YFSETQ. The CDR3: CASSLQYNEQFF. The CDR3 DNA reads as TGCGCCAGCAGCTTGCAGTACAATGAGCAGTTCTTC.

This clonotype was detected many times. The rearrangement links TRBV5-1 to TRBJ2-7, with D possibly called TRBD1 or TRBD2 (5 bases each). CDR1 SGHRS and CDR2 YFSETQ come from the germline V gene. V was clipped by 4 bases and J by 0 bases, with 14 bases between them. The CDR3 sequence is 15 residues long. CDR3 protein: CASSPGDVSSYEQYF. The CDR3 DNA reads as TGCGCCAGCAGCCCCGGGGACGTAAGCTCCTACGAGCAGTACTTC. Together with reference TRBV5-1 and TRBJ2-7, the CDR3 gives the full variable domain: KAGVTQTPRYLIKTRGQQVTLSCSPISGHRSVSWYQQTPGQGLQFLFEYFSETQRNKGNFPGRFSGRQFSNSRSEMNVSTLELGDSALYLCASSPGDVSSYEQYFGPGTRLTVT.

The chain recombines TRBV20-1 with TRBJ2-3; 8 bases line up with TRBD1. J was trimmed by 3 bases and V by 2 bases; bases with no gene match: 1. The germline V gene encodes CDR1 DFQATT and CDR2 SNEGSKA (reference sequence). CDR3 length equals 13 residues. The CDR3 protein is CSARRQGTDTQYF. CDR3 DNA: TGCAGTGCTAGAAGACAGGGGACAGATACGCAGTATTTT.

The table lists this clonotype with many counts. The J gene is TRBJ1-2, the V gene TRBV11-2; D call uncertain. The CDR3 spans 14 residues. Trimming removed 0 bases at V and 4 bases at J, with 9 bases between. CDR1 and CDR2 (germline): SGHAT, FQNNGV. The CDR3 here is CASSLDARGYGYTF. CDR3 nucleotides: TGTGCCAGCAGCTTAGATGCCCGTGGCTATGGCTACACCTTC.

J is TRBJ2-7 and V is TRBV29-1, with D possibly being TRBD1 (5 bases). The CDR3 is 13 amino acids. Germline V gives CDR1 SQVTM, CDR2 ANQGSEA. V lost 4 bases and J lost 0, with 10 bases in between. The CDR3 region has the DNA TGCAGCGTTGGGATTAGGGGCTCCTACGAGCAGTACTTC. This gives the protein CSVGIRGSYEQYF.

In its sample, this clonotype was seen a few times. The J gene is TRBJ1-3, the V gene TRBV6-1; a weak D match, TRBD1 (5 bases). The CDR3 is 17 residues long. The germline gives CDR1 MNHNS, CDR2 SASEGT. The V end was cut by 6 bases, the J end by 5 bases, with 23 bases between. CDR3 in DNA: TGTGCCAGCAGGGGAGGGGTGGAAGTCGGTAGGAGAAACACCATATATTTT. Translated, it gives CASRGGVEVGRRNTIYF.

This clonotype was found many times. The rearrangement uses TRBV18 and TRBJ2-1, with 7 bases lining up with TRBD1. CDR3 length equals 15 residues. The ends lost 3 bases at V and 4 bases at J; junction bases unmatched: 6. The V gene's germline CDR1 is KGHSH and CDR2 LQKENI. The CDR3 nucleotides are TGTGCCAGCTCACCTCTGGGACAGCCTTACAATGAGCAGTTCTTC. Translated: CASSPLGQPYNEQFF. The whole variable domain, remainder taken from reference TRBV18 and TRBJ2-1, is NAGVMQNPRHLVRRRGQEARLRCSPMKGHSHVYWYRQLPEEGLKFMVYLQKENIIDESGMPKERFSAEFPKEGPSILRIQQVVRGDSAAYFCASSPLGQPYNEQFFGPGTRLTVL.

Details on this clonotype: A much larger clone is a single base away; this may be a read error. CDR3: CASRPGTGAYEQYF. The CDR3 coding sequence is TGTGCCAGCAGACCCGGGACAGGGGCCTACGAGCAGTACTTC. The chain couples TRBV28 to TRBJ2-7; 10 nucleotides align to TRBD1. V shed 6 bases and J 2 bases; nucleotides not matched to a gene: 4. Looked up from germline, CDR1 is MDHEN and CDR2 is SYDVKM. The CDR3 consists of 14 residues.

This clonotype was seen only a few times. This chain connects TRBV6-1 to TRBJ2-1; D is ambiguous. CDR1 is MNHNS and CDR2 is SASEGT in the germline V gene. The CDR3 spans 15 residues. Deletions cut 6 bases from V and 0 bases from J, with 12 bases between. The CDR3 DNA sequence: TGTGCCAGCAGGTCTGCGGATGGCTCCTACAATGAGCAGTTCTTC. It encodes CASRSADGSYNEQFF.

This clonotype was observed at least ten times. The chain is built from TRBV12-3 or TRBV12-4 and TRBJ2-1; either TRBD1 or TRBD2 may fit D (5 bases each). Trimming shortened V by 4 bases and J by 3 bases, and 16 bases separated the two germline ends. The CDR3 runs 16 residues. The chain's CDR3 is CASSSPGTPRYNEQFF. The CDR3 region has the DNA TGTGCCAGCAGTTCCCCCGGGACGCCACGCTACAATGAGCAGTTCTTC.

Many counts were recorded for this clonotype. The chain links TRBV7-9 to TRBJ2-1; TRBD1 or TRBD2 may be the D gene (5 bases each). Germline assignment: CDR1 SEHNR and CDR2 FQNEAQ (reference sequence). With 0 bases removed from V and 8 bases from J, the gap between germline ends came to 8 bases. This CDR3 has 13 amino acids. CDR3 sequence (DNA): TGTGCCAGCAGCTTAGCGGGGGACGATGAGCAGTTCTTC. Encoded protein: CASSLAGDDEQFF.

The chain links TRBV20-1 to TRBJ2-2; the match to TRBD1 covers 7 bases. V lost 3 bases to trimming and J lost 7 bases; unmatched junction nucleotides: 5. Germline loops: CDR1 DFQATT, CDR2 SNEGSKA (reference sequence). There are 13 residues in the CDR3. CDR3 nucleotide sequence: TGCAGTGCTAGGACAGGGTCCATCGGGGAGCTGTTTTTT. Translated: CSARTGSIGELFF.

This clonotype showed up many times. The V call is TRBV12-3 or TRBV12-4, the J call TRBJ2-3; tentative D call: TRBD2 (5 bases). Deletions cut 6 bases from V and 3 bases from J, with 7 bases between. This CDR3 contains 12 residues. This CDR3 is CASRLATDTQYF. The CDR3 DNA reads TGTGCCAGCAGGCTAGCTACAGATACGCAGTATTTT.

This clonotype was counted at least ten times. The gene calls are TRBV27 and TRBJ2-3; TRBD2 agrees at 11 bases. Germline trimming cut 5 bases from V and 0 bases from J; bases unmatched to any gene: 4. The CDR3 totals 16 residues. Germline loops: CDR1 MNHEY, CDR2 SMNVEV (reference sequence). DNA of the CDR3: TGTGCCAGCAGTCTGATAGCGGGAGGGAGCACAGATACGCAGTATTTT. Translating it yields CASSLIAGGSTDTQYF.

Only a few counts were recorded for this clonotype. This sequence joins TRBV5-1 and TRBJ2-2; 7 nucleotides agree with TRBD1. Germline-derived CDR1 and CDR2 are SGHRS and YFSETQ. Trimming at V came to 3 bases and at J to 0 bases, leaving 5 bases not matched to a gene. This CDR3 comprises 16 residues. The CDR3 sequence: CASSSGQTANTGELFF. CDR3 nucleotide sequence: TGCGCCAGCAGCTCGGGACAGACCGCGAACACCGGGGAGCTGTTTTTT.

This clonotype was counted ten times or more. The rearrangement uses TRBV20-1 and TRBJ2-7; 9 bases agree with TRBD2. The CDR3 is made up of 14 amino acids. J was trimmed by 2 bases and V by 3 bases; bases with no gene match: 5. In germline, CDR1 is DFQATT, CDR2 SNEGSKA (reference sequence). CDR3 nucleotide sequence: TGCAGTGCTAGCTCGGGACTAGCCGCCTACGAGCAGTACTTC. This codes for CSASSGLAAYEQYF.

The table lists this clonotype with a few counts. This chain uses TRBV30 with TRBJ2-7; D is perhaps TRBD2 (5 bases). The CDR3 loop spans 13 amino acids. Germline V gene lookup returns CDR1 GTSNPN and CDR2 SVGIG (reference sequence). The ends were cut back, 0 bases at V and 2 bases at J, with 8 bases in the middle. CDR3 amino acids: CAWSVGRTYEQYF. The CDR3 DNA is TGTGCCTGGAGTGTAGGGAGAACCTACGAGCAGTACTTC. Full variable domain (outside the CDR3, taken from reference TRBV30 and TRBJ2-7): SQTIHQWPATLVQPVGSPLSLECTVEGTSNPNLYWYRQAAGRGLQLLFYSVGIGQISSEVPQNLSASRPQDRQFILSSKKLLLSDSGFYLCAWSVGRTYEQYFGPGTRLTVT.

This clonotype appeared many times. The CDR3: CASSEGTYNEQFF. The CDR3 DNA reads TGTGCCAGCAGTGAGGGCACTTACAATGAGCAGTTCTTC. V usage is TRBV2 and J usage is TRBJ2-1; D ambiguous. The ends were cut back, 3 bases at V and 4 bases at J, with 7 bases in the middle. Germline V lookup: CDR1 SNHLY, CDR2 FYNNEI. The CDR3 is made up of 13 amino acids.

The sample holds many counts of this clonotype. The chain links TRBV6-1 to TRBJ2-3; 10 nucleotides agree with TRBD2. The CDR3 covers 16 residues. V shed 6 bases and J 4 bases; nucleotides not matched to a gene: 10. The V gene's germline CDR1 is MNHNS and CDR2 SASEGT. CDR3 sequence: CASSQRLAGDPDTQYF. DNA for the CDR3: TGTGCCAGCAGCCAAAGACTAGCGGGCGATCCAGATACGCAGTATTTT.

CDR3 bases: TGTGCCAGCAGCACAGCGGGAGAGGCAGAGACCCAGTACTTC. Encoded protein: CASSTAGEAETQYF. The V call is TRBV9, the J call TRBJ2-5; 8 positions match TRBD2. With 4 bases clipped from V and 4 bases from J, the junction kept 6 bases outside the gene matches. Germline CDR1 is SGDLS and CDR2 is YYNGEE. The CDR3 totals 14 residues.

The sample holds many counts of this clonotype. The chain is built from TRBV27 and TRBJ1-1; no firm D call. CDR3 size: 13 residues. Germline V gene sequence: CDR1 MNHEY, CDR2 SMNVEV (reference sequence). V lost 4 bases to trimming and J lost 2 bases, with 8 bases between them. The CDR3, as DNA: TGTGCCAGCAGTTCGCCTGTTAACACTGAAGCTTTCTTT. Encoded protein: CASSSPVNTEAFF.

Many counts were recorded for this clonotype. The rearrangement joins TRBV7-9 to TRBJ2-7; weak D call: TRBD2 (6 bases). The CDR3 runs 15 residues. In germline, CDR1 is SEHNR, CDR2 FQNEAQ (reference sequence). V lost 6 bases and J lost 3, with 18 bases in between. The CDR3 DNA follows: TGTGCCAGCAGTTCGACTAGGGGTTTGTACTACGAGCAGTACTTC. This translates into CASSSTRGLYYEQYF.

This clonotype has a count of ten or more. The chain joins TRBV3-1 to TRBJ2-5; D is unclear. The CDR3 consists of 15 residues. Trimming left V 0 bases short and J 3 bases short, with 11 bases between. Germline V lookup: CDR1 LGHDT, CDR2 YNNKEL (reference sequence). CDR3 sequence: CASSQDTTAEETQYF. As DNA, the CDR3 is TGTGCCAGCAGCCAAGATACCACTGCAGAAGAGACCCAGTACTTC.

This clonotype appeared a few times. The V call is TRBV28, the J call TRBJ1-3; D unresolved. V lost 3 bases and J 0 bases, leaving 6 bases between the germline ends. The CDR3 contains 14 residues. Germline CDR1 and CDR2: MDHEN and SYDVKM. Here the CDR3 reads CASSFDISGNTIYF. CDR3 in DNA: TGTGCCAGCAGTTTTGACATCTCTGGAAACACCATATATTTT.